This section outlines one TCR beta chain sequence together with its context. CDR3 length: 15 amino acids. V dropped 2 bases and J dropped 4 bases, with 17 bases sitting between them. Germline CDR1 and CDR2: GTSNPN and SVGIG (reference sequence). This sample is drawn from a study of blood T cell repertoires in COVID-19. The data were produced by immunoSEQ multiplex PCR, yet TCRdb's version contains in-frame clones alone and is incomplete. Among some 170,000 clones, 82% were seen once, and the ten largest hold about 8%. This receptor was identified in a woman aged 70-85 years with acute or convalescent COVID-19. V gene TRBV30 combines with J gene TRBJ1-2; a possible D gene is TRBD1 (6 bases). Sample: peripheral blood. The CDR3 loop reads CAWSSGQLIGYGYTF. CDR3 in DNA: TGTGCCTGGAGTTCAGGACAGCTAATAGGCTATGGCTACACCTTC.